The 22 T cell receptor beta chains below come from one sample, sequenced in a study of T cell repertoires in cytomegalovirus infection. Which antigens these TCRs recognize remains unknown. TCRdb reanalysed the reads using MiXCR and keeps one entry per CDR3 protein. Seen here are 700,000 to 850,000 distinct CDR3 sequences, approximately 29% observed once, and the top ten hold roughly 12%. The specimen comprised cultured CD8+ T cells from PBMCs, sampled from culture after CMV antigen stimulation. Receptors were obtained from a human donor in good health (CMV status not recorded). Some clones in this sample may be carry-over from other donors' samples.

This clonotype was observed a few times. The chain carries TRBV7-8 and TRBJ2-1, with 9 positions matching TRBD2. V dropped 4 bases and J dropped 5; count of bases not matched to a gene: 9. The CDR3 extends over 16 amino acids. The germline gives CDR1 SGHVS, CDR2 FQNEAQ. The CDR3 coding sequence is TGTGCCAGCAGCTCCCTAGGCGGGGGGGCGAACAATGAGCAGTTCTTC. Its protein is CASSSLGGGANNEQFF.

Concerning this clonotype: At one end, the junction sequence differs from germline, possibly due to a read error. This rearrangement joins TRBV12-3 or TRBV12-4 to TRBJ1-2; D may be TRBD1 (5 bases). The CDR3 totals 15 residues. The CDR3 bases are TGTGCTAGCAGTTTGAAAGGGGTTCAGTTCTATGGCTACACCTTC. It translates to CASSLKGVQFYGYTF.

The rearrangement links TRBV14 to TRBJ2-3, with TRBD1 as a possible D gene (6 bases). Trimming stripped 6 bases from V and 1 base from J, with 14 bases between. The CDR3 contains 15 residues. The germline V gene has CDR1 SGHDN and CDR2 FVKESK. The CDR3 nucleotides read TGTGCCAGCAGTTCGGACAGTGGTGGCACAGATACGCAGTATTTT. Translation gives CASSSDSGGTDTQYF.

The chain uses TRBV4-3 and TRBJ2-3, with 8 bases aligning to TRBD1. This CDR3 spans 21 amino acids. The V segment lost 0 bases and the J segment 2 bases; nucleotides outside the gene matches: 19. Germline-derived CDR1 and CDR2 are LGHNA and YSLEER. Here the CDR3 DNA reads TGCGCCAGCAGCCAAGATCGGACCATAGGTAGGACAGGGACTTACACAGATACGCAGTATTTT. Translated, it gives CASSQDRTIGRTGTYTDTQYF.

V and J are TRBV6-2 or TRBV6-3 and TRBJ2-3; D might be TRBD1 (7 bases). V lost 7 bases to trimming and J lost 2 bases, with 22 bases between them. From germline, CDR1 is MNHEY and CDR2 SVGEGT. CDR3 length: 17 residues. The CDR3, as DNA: TGTGCCAGCACCTTCGGAGGGGGACAGATATTCACAGATACGCAGTATTTT. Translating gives CASTFGGGQIFTDTQYF.

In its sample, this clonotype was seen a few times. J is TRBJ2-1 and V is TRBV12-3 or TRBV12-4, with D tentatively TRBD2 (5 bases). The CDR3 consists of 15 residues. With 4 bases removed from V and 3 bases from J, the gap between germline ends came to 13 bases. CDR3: CASSSAGNLYNEQFF. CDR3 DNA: TGTGCCAGCAGTTCCGCCGGGAACCTCTACAATGAGCAGTTCTTC.

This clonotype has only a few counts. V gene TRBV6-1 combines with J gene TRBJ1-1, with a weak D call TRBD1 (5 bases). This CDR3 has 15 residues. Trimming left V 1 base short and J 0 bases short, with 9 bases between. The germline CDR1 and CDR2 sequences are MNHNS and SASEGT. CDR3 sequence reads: CASSEERGLNTEAFF. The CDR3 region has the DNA TGTGCCAGCAGTGAAGAACGGGGGTTGAACACTGAAGCTTTCTTT.

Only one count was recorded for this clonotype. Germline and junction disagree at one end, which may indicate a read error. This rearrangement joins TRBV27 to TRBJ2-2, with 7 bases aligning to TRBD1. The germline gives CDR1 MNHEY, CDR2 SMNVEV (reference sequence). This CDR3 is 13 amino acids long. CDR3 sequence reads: CARSYRGPGELFF. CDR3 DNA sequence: TGTGCCAGAAGTTACAGGGGACCCGGGGAGCTGTTTTTT.

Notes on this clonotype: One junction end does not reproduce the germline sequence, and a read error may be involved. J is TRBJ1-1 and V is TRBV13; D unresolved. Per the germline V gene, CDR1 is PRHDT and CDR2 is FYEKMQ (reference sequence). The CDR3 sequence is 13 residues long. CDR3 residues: CTSSPALNTEAFF. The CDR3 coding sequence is TGTACCAGCAGCCCAGCACTGAACACTGAAGCTTTCTTT. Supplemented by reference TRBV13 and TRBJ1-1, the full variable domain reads AAGVIQSPRHLIKEKRETATLKCYPIPRHDTVYWYQQGPGQDPQFLISFYEKMQSDKGSIPDRFSAQQFSDYHSELNMSSLELGDSALYFCTSSPALNTEAFFGQGTRLTVV.

The CDR3 DNA reads as TGTGCCAGCAAGGGGAAAGAGACCCAGTACTTC. It codes for CASKGKETQYF. The V gene is TRBV12-3 or TRBV12-4, the J gene TRBJ2-5; possibly TRBD1 for D (5 bases). Trimming took 7 bases from V and 3 from J, leaving 6 bases between them. The CDR3 covers 11 residues.

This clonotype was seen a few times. The CDR3 DNA reads as TGTGCCAGCAGGACGGAGTTTAACACTGAAGCTTTCTTT. It specifies CASRTEFNTEAFF. The gene calls are TRBV27 and TRBJ1-1; no definite D call. This CDR3 has 13 residues. V gave up 6 bases and J gave up 2 bases, with 10 bases separating them. Germline-derived CDR1 and CDR2 are MNHEY and SMNVEV (reference sequence).

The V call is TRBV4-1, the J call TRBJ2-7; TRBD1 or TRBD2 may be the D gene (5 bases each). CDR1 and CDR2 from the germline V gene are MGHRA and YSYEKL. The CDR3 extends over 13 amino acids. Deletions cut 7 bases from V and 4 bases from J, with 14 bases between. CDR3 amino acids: CASTQRGPYEQYV. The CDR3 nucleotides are TGCGCCAGCACTCAAAGGGGACCTTACGAGCAGTACGTC.

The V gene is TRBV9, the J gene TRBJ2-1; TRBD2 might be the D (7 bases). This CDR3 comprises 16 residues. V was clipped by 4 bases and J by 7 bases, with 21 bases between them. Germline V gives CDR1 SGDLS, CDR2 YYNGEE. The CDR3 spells CASSPVSGGVLNEQFF. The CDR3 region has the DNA TGTGCCAGCAGCCCCGTTTCGGGGGGCGTCTTAAATGAGCAGTTCTTC. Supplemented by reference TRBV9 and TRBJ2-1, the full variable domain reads DSGVTQTPKHLITATGQRVTLRCSPRSGDLSVYWYQQSLDQGLQFLIQYYNGEERAKGNILERFSAQQFPDLHSELNLSSLELGDSALYFCASSPVSGGVLNEQFFGPGTRLTVL.

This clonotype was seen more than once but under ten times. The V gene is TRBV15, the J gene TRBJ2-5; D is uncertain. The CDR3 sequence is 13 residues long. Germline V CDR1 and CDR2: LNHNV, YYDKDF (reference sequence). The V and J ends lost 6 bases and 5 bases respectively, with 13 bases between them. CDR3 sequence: CATSRPLEETQYF. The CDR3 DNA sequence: TGTGCCACCAGTCGTCCTCTTGAGGAGACCCAGTACTTC.

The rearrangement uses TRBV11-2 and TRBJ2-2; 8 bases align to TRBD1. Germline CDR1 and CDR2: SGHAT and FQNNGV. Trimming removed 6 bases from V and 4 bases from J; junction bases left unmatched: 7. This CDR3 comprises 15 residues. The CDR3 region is CASRTGEGVTGELFF. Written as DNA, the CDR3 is TGTGCCAGCAGGACAGGGGAAGGTGTCACCGGGGAGCTGTTTTTT.

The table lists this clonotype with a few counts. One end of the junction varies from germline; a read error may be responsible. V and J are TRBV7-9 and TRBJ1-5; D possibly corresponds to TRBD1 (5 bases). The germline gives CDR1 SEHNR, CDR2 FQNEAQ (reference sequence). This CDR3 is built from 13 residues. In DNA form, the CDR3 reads TGTGCCAGCAGCTTACCAGGGCATCAACCCCAGCATTTT. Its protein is CASSLPGHQPQHF.

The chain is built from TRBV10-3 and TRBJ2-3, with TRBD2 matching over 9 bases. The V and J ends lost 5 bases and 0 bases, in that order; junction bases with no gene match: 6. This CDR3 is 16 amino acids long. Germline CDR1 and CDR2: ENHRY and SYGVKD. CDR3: CAISMTSGTSTDTQYF. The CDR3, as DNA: TGTGCCATCAGTATGACTAGCGGAACTAGCACAGATACGCAGTATTTT.

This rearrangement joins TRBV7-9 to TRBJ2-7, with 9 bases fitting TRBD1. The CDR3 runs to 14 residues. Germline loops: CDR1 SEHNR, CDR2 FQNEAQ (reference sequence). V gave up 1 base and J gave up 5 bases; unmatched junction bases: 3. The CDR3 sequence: CASSLEGQGNEQYF. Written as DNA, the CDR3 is TGTGCCAGCAGCTTAGAAGGACAGGGGAACGAGCAGTACTTC.

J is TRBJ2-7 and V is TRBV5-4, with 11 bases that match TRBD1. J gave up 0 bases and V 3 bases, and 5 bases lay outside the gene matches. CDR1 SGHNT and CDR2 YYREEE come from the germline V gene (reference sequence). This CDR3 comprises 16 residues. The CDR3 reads CASSSPGQGDSYEQYF. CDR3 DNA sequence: TGTGCCAGCAGCTCCCCGGGACAGGGGGACTCCTACGAGCAGTACTTC. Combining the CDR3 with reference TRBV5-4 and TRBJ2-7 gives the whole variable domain ETGVTQSPTHLIKTRGQQVTLRCSSQSGHNTVSWYQQALGQGPQFIFQYYREEENGRGNFPPRFSGLQFPNYSSELNVNALELDDSALYLCASSSPGQGDSYEQYFGPGTRLTVT.

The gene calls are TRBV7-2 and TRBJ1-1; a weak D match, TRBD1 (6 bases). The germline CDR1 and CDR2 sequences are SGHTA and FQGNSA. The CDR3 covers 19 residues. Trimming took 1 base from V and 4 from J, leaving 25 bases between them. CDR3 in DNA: TGTGCCAGCAGCTTAGAGTCCCCTCTCCTGGGGGGCACTGCCACTGAAGCTTTCTTT. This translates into CASSLESPLLGGTATEAFF.

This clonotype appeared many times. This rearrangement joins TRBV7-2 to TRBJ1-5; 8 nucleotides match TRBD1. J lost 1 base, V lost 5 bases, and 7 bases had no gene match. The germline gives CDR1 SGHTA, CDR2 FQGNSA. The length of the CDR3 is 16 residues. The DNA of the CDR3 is TGTGCCAGCAGCAACAGGGGGGGCGGGAGCAATCAGCCCCAGCATTTT. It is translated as CASSNRGGGSNQPQHF.

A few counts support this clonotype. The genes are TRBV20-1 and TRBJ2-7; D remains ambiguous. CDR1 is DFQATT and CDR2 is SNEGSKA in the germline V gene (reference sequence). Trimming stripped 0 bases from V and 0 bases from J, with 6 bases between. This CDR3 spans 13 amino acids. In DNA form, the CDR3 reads TGCAGTGCTAGAGATGGGGACTCCTACGAGCAGTACTTC. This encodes CSARDGDSYEQYF.